The T cell receptor (beta chain) described here comes from a study of blood T cells in healthy people across ages. Study-level points and caveats: Per million T cells, TCR beta diversity dropped about linearly as age rose.

Primers used in a second PCR of about 6 to 12 cycles were a sample-barcoded 5' primer and a J-beta primer mix. TCRdb ran MiXCR on the 5' RACE reads and lists one entry per CDR3 protein. The sample lists 650,000 to 900,000 distinct CDR3 sequences, around 68% occurring once. This clonotype has a handful of counts. Its antigen is not known. Germline lookup yields CDR1 ENHRY and CDR2 SYGVKD. This CDR3 is 14 amino acids long. V lost 6 bases, J lost 8 bases, and 10 bases stayed unmatched. The rearrangement uses TRBV10-3 and TRBJ2-1; TRBD1 matches at 7 bases. The TCR was taken from a man aged 25-45 years in good health. What was sequenced was blood. The CDR3 coding sequence is TGTGCCATCAGCAGACAGGGCAGGGGAGATGAGCAGTTCTTC. The encoded protein is CAISRQGRGDEQFF.